The rows below give T cell receptor beta chains drawn from one sample of a study of CD8+ T cells in alopecia areata. Some clones are missing from TCRdb's copy, which holds only in-frame ones; the method was immunoSEQ multiplex PCR. The sample consists of about 37,000 clones, approximately 54% of them appearing once. Source material: CD4+ Tregs sorted from blood. Receptor source: a human donor with alopecia areata. The CDR3 runs from the conserved cysteine through the conserved F or W. A D gene is named only where the DNA matches it firmly. Part of the rows lack a size; the others show once, few, many or a class for expanded clones.

j_gene: TRBJ2-5; v_gene: TRBV7-8; abundance: NA; d_gene: NA; CDR3nt: TGTGCCAGCAGCTTAGGCGCGGACCCCCGTGGAGAGACCCAGTACTTC; CDR3aa: CASSLGADPRGETQYF
j_gene: TRBJ1-2; v_gene: TRBV5-6; abundance: NA; d_gene: NA; CDR3nt: TGTGCCAGCAGCTTGTCCTATGGCTACACCTTC; CDR3aa: CASSLSYGYTF
j_gene: TRBJ2-7; v_gene: TRBV7-9; abundance: NA; d_gene: TRBD2; CDR3nt: TGTGCCAGCAGCTTAACGGGGGGGAGCTCCTACGAGCAGTACTTC; CDR3aa: CASSLTGGSSYEQYF
j_gene: TRBJ2-7; v_gene: TRBV7-2; abundance: few; d_gene: NA; CDR3nt: TGTGCCAGCAGCTTAGGACTGAGCTCCTACGAGCAGTACTTC; CDR3aa: CASSLGLSSYEQYF
j_gene: TRBJ2-3; v_gene: TRBV7-9; abundance: NA; d_gene: NA; CDR3nt: TGTGCCAGCAGCTACGGCGGGGATACGCAGTATTTT; CDR3aa: CASSYGGDTQYF
j_gene: TRBJ2-7; v_gene: TRBV7-3; abundance: NA; d_gene: TRBD1; CDR3nt: TGTGCCAGCAGCTTAGGGTACAGGGGATTCTACGAGCAGTACTTC; CDR3aa: CASSLGYRGFYEQYF
j_gene: TRBJ2-7; v_gene: TRBV4-3; abundance: once; d_gene: TRBD1; CDR3nt: TGCGCCAGCAGCGAGGCCCGGGACAGAGCCGAGCAGTACTTC; CDR3aa: CASSEARDRAEQYF
j_gene: TRBJ2-3; v_gene: TRBV5-1; abundance: once; d_gene: TRBD2; CDR3nt: TGCGCCAGCACCCCGACTAGCGGCCCAGATACGCAGTATTTT; CDR3aa: CASTPTSGPDTQYF
j_gene: TRBJ1-2; v_gene: TRBV7-2; abundance: few; d_gene: NA; CDR3nt: TGTGCCAGCAGCCATACCCGGGACATGGGTGGCTACACCTTC; CDR3aa: CASSHTRDMGGYTF
j_gene: TRBJ1-1; v_gene: TRBV18; abundance: NA; d_gene: NA; CDR3nt: TGTGCCAGCTCACCAGGCGGGTTGGCAGGGCGGACGTACACTGAAGCTTTCTTT; CDR3aa: CASSPGGLAGRTYTEAFF
j_gene: TRBJ2-7; v_gene: TRBV10-3; abundance: NA; d_gene: NA; CDR3nt: TGTGCCATCAGACAAAACACAAACTCCTACGAGCAGTACTTC; CDR3aa: CAIRQNTNSYEQYF
j_gene: TRBJ2-3; v_gene: TRBV5-1; abundance: NA; d_gene: NA; CDR3nt: TGCGCCAGCAGCTTGAACGTAGGGGAGACAGATACGCAGTATTTT; CDR3aa: CASSLNVGETDTQYF
j_gene: TRBJ2-3; v_gene: TRBV4-2; abundance: NA; d_gene: NA; CDR3nt: TGTGCCAGCAGCCATGGCCAGGGTATAGATACGCAGTATTTT; CDR3aa: CASSHGQGIDTQYF
j_gene: TRBJ2-5; v_gene: TRBV2; abundance: NA; d_gene: NA; CDR3nt: TGTGCCAGCAGTGACGGCAACCAAGAGACCCAGTACTTC; CDR3aa: CASSDGNQETQYF
j_gene: TRBJ2-7; v_gene: TRBV6-1; abundance: NA; d_gene: NA; CDR3nt: TGTGCCAGCAGGCGGATTCGCTCCTACGAGCAGTACTTC; CDR3aa: CASRRIRSYEQYF
j_gene: TRBJ1-2; v_gene: TRBV29-1; abundance: once; d_gene: NA; CDR3nt: TGCAGCGTTGAACTGCTGTATGGCTACACCTTC; CDR3aa: CSVELLYGYTF
j_gene: TRBJ2-7; v_gene: TRBV6-6; abundance: once; d_gene: TRBD1; CDR3nt: TGTGCCAGCAAATTACAGGGGTCTCACGAGCAGTACTTC; CDR3aa: CASKLQGSHEQYF